This T cell receptor (beta chain) was recorded in a study of cytotoxic CD8 clonotypes in ibrutinib-treated CLL. Study-wide context: Each sample contained, on average, approximately 230,000 productive templates and 75,000 to 95,000 productive rearrangements.

CDR1 and CDR2 (germline): SNHLY, FYNNEI. The length of the CDR3 is 14 residues. V lost 3 bases to trimming and J lost 1 base, with 7 bases between them. Clones were read by immunoSEQ multiplex PCR, and TCRdb kept only the in-frame ones, dropping some. The sample shows more than 200,000 clones, roughly 73% of them seen only once. General study findings and limits: An increase in clonality occurred at ibrutinib response, followed by a return toward baseline at progression. Sustained-remission patients were sampled at different times than progressing patients were.

Approximately 2 micrograms of genomic DNA came from cryopreserved PBMCs for TCR beta libraries. Remarks on this clone: What it binds is not known.

The rearrangement uses TRBV2 and TRBJ2-4; possible D gene TRBD2, 5 bases. The sequences come from PBMCs, collected after 12 months of ibrutinib treatment. This sequence was found in a human donor with chronic lymphocytic leukemia. CDR3 in amino acids: CASSDPGAKNIQYF. Here the CDR3 DNA reads TGTGCCAGCAGTGACCCGGGGGCCAAAAACATTCAGTACTTC.